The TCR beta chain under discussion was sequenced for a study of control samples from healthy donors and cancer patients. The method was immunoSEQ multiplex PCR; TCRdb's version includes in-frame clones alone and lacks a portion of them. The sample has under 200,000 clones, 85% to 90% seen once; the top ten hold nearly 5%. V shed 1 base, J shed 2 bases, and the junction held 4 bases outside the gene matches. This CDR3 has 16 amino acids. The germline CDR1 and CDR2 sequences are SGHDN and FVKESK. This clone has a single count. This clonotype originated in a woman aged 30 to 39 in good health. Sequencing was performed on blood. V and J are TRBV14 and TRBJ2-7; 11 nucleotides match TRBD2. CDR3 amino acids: CASSQGSGLAAYEQYF. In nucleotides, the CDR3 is TGTGCCAGCAGCCAAGGTTCGGGACTAGCGGCCTACGAGCAGTACTTC.